This TCR beta chain originates from a study of Tregs in tolerant kidney transplant recipients. Germline CDR1 LNHNV, CDR2 YYDKDF (reference sequence). V was pared by 5 bases and J by 4 bases, with 20 bases between. The CDR3 runs 17 residues. Here immunoSEQ multiplex PCR was the method, and the copy in TCRdb shows in-frame clones only, minus some. The table shows some 250,000 clones, with about four fifths occurring only once. Sequencing input: CD4+ T cells from blood. V is TRBV15 and J is TRBJ2-2; possibly TRBD1 or TRBD2 for D (5 bases each). The source of this sequence is a human donor in good health. CDR3: CATSGFPGTASTGELFF. CDR3 in DNA: TGTGCCACCAGCGGGTTCCCCGGGACCGCGAGCACCGGGGAGCTGTTTTTT.